The 25 T cell receptor beta chains listed next were all sequenced from one sample in a study of cytomegalovirus exposure and HLA in healthy donors. Assay: immunoSEQ multiplex PCR; the TCRdb copy retains only in-frame clones and omits some. The sample holds tens of thousands of clones, more than 85% seen once. What was sequenced was PBMCs. The receptors stem from a woman aged 25 to 45 in good health and CMV-seronegative.

The CDR3 here is CASRGQGSSYNSPLHF. As DNA, the CDR3 is TGTGCCAGCAGAGGACAGGGTTCCTCCTATAATTCACCCCTCCACTTT. The chain has TRBV7-9 and TRBJ1-6; TRBD1 matches 8 bases. Germline V gene data show CDR1 as SEHNR and CDR2 as FQNEAQ (reference sequence). There are 16 residues in the CDR3. The V segment lost 6 bases and the J segment 0 bases; nucleotides outside the gene matches: 4.

This clone was observed a single time. V is TRBV6-6 and J is TRBJ2-7, with D uncertain. Germline CDR1 is MNHNY and CDR2 is SVGAGI (reference sequence). Trimming took 6 bases from V and 9 from J, leaving 15 bases between them. This CDR3 region has 12 residues. In nucleotides, the CDR3 is TGTGCCAGCAGCAAGACAATCCCCGGGCAGTACTTC. It translates to CASSKTIPGQYF.

The chain couples TRBV18 to TRBJ2-7; a possible D gene is TRBD1 (6 bases). V lost 3 bases and J 9 bases, leaving 12 bases between the germline ends. CDR3 length: 12 residues. Germline CDR1 reads KGHSH; CDR2 reads LQKENI. Here the CDR3 reads CASSPADRRQYF. The CDR3 DNA reads as TGTGCCAGCTCACCCGCGGACAGACGGCAGTACTTC.

This sequence joins TRBV27 and TRBJ1-2; the D is unclear. CDR1 is MNHEY, CDR2 SMNVEV, per germline (reference sequence). The V gene lost 1 base and the J gene lost 4 bases, with 16 bases spanning the gap. The CDR3 extends over 16 amino acids. The CDR3 DNA follows: TGTGCCAGCAGTTTATTAGCGACACAACAAATCTATGGCTACACCTTC. Protein sequence: CASSLLATQQIYGYTF.

The rearrangement links TRBV29-1 to TRBJ2-2, with TRBD2 matching 8 bases. Germline CDR1 and CDR2: SQVTM and ANQGSEA. This CDR3 contains 13 residues. The J segment lost 4 bases and the V segment lost 4 bases, leaving 2 bases of the junction unmatched. The CDR3: CSVVSGGTGELFF. Here the CDR3 DNA reads TGCAGCGTTGTGAGCGGGGGCACCGGGGAGCTGTTTTTT.

J is TRBJ2-7 and V is TRBV11-2, with no clear D. From germline, CDR1 is SGHAT and CDR2 FQNNGV. V lost 3 bases to trimming and J lost 4 bases, with 7 bases between them. This CDR3 comprises 12 residues. CDR3 region: CASSFEYYEQYF. The CDR3 nucleotides read TGTGCCAGCAGCTTCGAGTATTACGAGCAGTACTTC.

The gene calls are TRBV28 and TRBJ1-4, with D perhaps matching TRBD1 (5 bases). The CDR3 consists of 18 residues. From germline, CDR1 is MDHEN and CDR2 SYDVKM. V was trimmed by 4 bases and J by 0 bases, leaving 18 bases between them. CDR3: CASSYGGPGGATNEKLFF. Written as DNA, the CDR3 is TGTGCCAGCAGTTATGGGGGTCCCGGAGGGGCAACTAATGAAAAACTGTTTTTT.

This clone was seen only a few times. The chain couples TRBV4-3 to TRBJ1-5; D may be TRBD1 (6 bases). Germline V CDR1 and CDR2: LGHNA, YSLEER. The V gene lost 6 bases and the J gene lost 0 bases, with 12 bases spanning the gap. There are 15 residues in the CDR3. The CDR3 bases are TGCGCCAGCAGAGATTCGGACAGTAGCAATCAGCCCCAGCATTTT. It translates to CASRDSDSSNQPQHF.

J is TRBJ1-5 and V is TRBV19; 7 nucleotides line up with TRBD1. The V and J ends lost 5 bases and 2 bases, in that order; junction bases with no gene match: 6. Germline V gene lookup returns CDR1 LNHDA and CDR2 SQIVND (reference sequence). The CDR3 totals 15 residues. The CDR3 loop reads CASSPSTGGNQPQHF. The CDR3 nucleotides are TGTGCCAGTAGTCCCAGCACAGGGGGCAATCAGCCCCAGCATTTT.

V gene TRBV4-2 combines with J gene TRBJ1-2, with TRBD1 matching over 11 bases. CDR1 and CDR2 (germline): LGHNA, YNFKEQ. The ends lost 0 bases at V and 6 bases at J; junction bases unmatched: 3. The CDR3 loop spans 15 amino acids. The DNA for the CDR3 is TGTGCCAGCAGCCAAGAAGGGACAGGGGGGAATGGCTACACCTTC. It yields the protein CASSQEGTGGNGYTF.

The chain carries TRBV7-9 and TRBJ1-3, with TRBD1 as a possible D gene (5 bases). The CDR3 extends over 14 amino acids. Trimming pared 3 bases from V and 6 bases from J, leaving 12 bases between. Per the germline V gene, CDR1 is SEHNR and CDR2 is FQNEAQ (reference sequence). Written as DNA, the CDR3 is TGTGCCAGCAGCTTGGGGCAGATCGAAAACACCATATATTTT. This sequence encodes CASSLGQIENTIYF.

This clone was observed once. V usage is TRBV30 and J usage is TRBJ2-7; weak D call: TRBD2 (6 bases). V dropped 3 bases and J dropped 6 bases, with 12 bases sitting between them. This CDR3 spans 12 amino acids. Germline V gene sequence: CDR1 GTSNPN, CDR2 SVGIG (reference sequence). As DNA, the CDR3 is TGTGCCTGGAGAAGCGGGTCCCCCGAGCAGTACTTC. This sequence encodes CAWRSGSPEQYF.

The chain links TRBV30 to TRBJ2-1; 8 bases match TRBD1. The CDR3 covers 13 residues. Germline CDR1 and CDR2: GTSNPN and SVGIG (reference sequence). V was pared by 4 bases and J by 8 bases, with 7 bases of the junction left unmatched. The CDR3 loop reads CAWTGGASDEQFF. CDR3 coding DNA: TGTGCCTGGACAGGGGGCGCATCCGATGAGCAGTTCTTC.

The J gene is TRBJ1-1, the V gene TRBV7-8, with D unresolved. Germline V gene lookup returns CDR1 SGHVS and CDR2 FQNEAQ. The V end was cut by 10 bases, the J end by 0 bases, with 15 bases between. CDR3 length: 14 amino acids. CDR3 in DNA: TGTGCCACCCAAGCGTCAGTCATGAACACTGAAGCTTTCTTT. Protein: CATQASVMNTEAFF. Using reference TRBV7-8 and TRBJ1-1 for the parts outside the CDR3, the full variable domain is GAGVSQSPRYKVAKRGQDVALRCDPISGHVSLFWYQQALGQGPEFLTYFQNEAQLDKSGLPSDRFFAERPEGSVSTLKIQRTQQEDSAVYLCATQASVMNTEAFFGQGTRLTVV.

This chain links TRBV14 with TRBJ1-3, with D perhaps matching TRBD1 (6 bases). Between the trimmed V and J ends, which lost 4 bases and 0 bases, there was a span of 10 bases. CDR3 length: 15 residues. Germline V gene data show CDR1 as SGHDN and CDR2 as FVKESK. CDR3 protein: CASSLRTVSGNTIYF. The CDR3, as DNA: TGTGCCAGCAGCCTTAGGACAGTCTCTGGAAACACCATATATTTT.

This clone was observed a few times. The rearrangement links TRBV27 to TRBJ1-2, with TRBD1 matching over 8 bases. The CDR3 length is 13 residues. Germline CDR1 MNHEY, CDR2 SMNVEV (reference sequence). V dropped 5 bases and J dropped 4; count of bases not matched to a gene: 3. CDR3: CASSPGTGYGYTF. CDR3 coding DNA: TGTGCCAGCAGTCCAGGGACAGGCTATGGCTACACCTTC.

The chain carries TRBV6-5 and TRBJ2-7, with a weak D call TRBD1 (6 bases). The CDR3 sequence is 14 residues long. V shed 0 bases and J shed 0 bases, with 6 bases lying between them. Germline assignment: CDR1 MNHEY and CDR2 SVGAGI. CDR3 amino acids: CASSYSGGSYEQYF. Here the CDR3 DNA reads TGTGCCAGCAGTTACTCAGGGGGCTCCTACGAGCAGTACTTC.

In DNA form, the CDR3 reads TGTGCCAGCTCAGGATATGGACAGAGTCTAGAGACCCAGTACTTC. Encoded protein: CASSGYGQSLETQYF. The chain carries TRBV18 and TRBJ2-5; maybe TRBD1 (6 bases). This CDR3 is 15 amino acids long. V shed 5 bases and J shed 4 bases, with 17 bases lying between them. Germline assignment: CDR1 KGHSH and CDR2 LQKENI.

DNA for the CDR3: TGTGCCAGTAGTCTAGCGGGAGGCTCCTACAATGAGCAGTTCTTC. This gives the protein CASSLAGGSYNEQFF. The V gene is TRBV19, the J gene TRBJ2-1; 11 nucleotides line up with TRBD2. Germline V CDR1 and CDR2: LNHDA, SQIVND (reference sequence). V shed 5 bases, J shed 0 bases, and the junction held 0 bases outside the gene matches. The CDR3 is 15 residues long.

The V and J genes are TRBV28 and TRBJ2-5; tentative D call: TRBD2 (6 bases). The end of the DNA aligns better with TRBJ2-7, so the J call may be wrong. The CDR3 covers 15 residues. CDR1 MDHEN and CDR2 SYDVKM come from the germline V gene. For the CDR3, the DNA is TGTGCCAGCAGTTTGGGAGGAGTGGATCCCTACGAGCAGTACTTC. This gives the protein CASSLGGVDPYEQYF.

The gene calls are TRBV2 and TRBJ1-2; 8 nucleotides match TRBD1. Trimming at V came to 6 bases and at J to 0 bases, leaving 3 bases not matched to a gene. CDR3 length: 14 amino acids. Germline loops: CDR1 SNHLY, CDR2 FYNNEI. CDR3: CASSRTGSNYGYTF. The CDR3 DNA sequence: TGTGCCAGCAGCAGGACAGGGTCTAACTATGGCTACACCTTC.

The chain joins TRBV5-5 to TRBJ1-1; D is possibly TRBD1 (6 bases). V was shortened by 4 bases and J by 3 bases, with 16 bases between the two germline ends. The CDR3 runs 15 residues. Germline V lookup: CDR1 SGHKS, CDR2 YYEKEE (reference sequence). CDR3 coding DNA: TGTGCCAGCAGCGTGGATACAGGGTCAGACACTGAAGCTTTCTTT. Its protein is CASSVDTGSDTEAFF.

The V and J genes are TRBV19 and TRBJ1-2; the D gene is possibly TRBD1 (6 bases). From germline, CDR1 is LNHDA and CDR2 SQIVND (reference sequence). CDR3 length equals 13 residues. Trimming shortened V by 6 bases and J by 7 bases, and 15 bases separated the two germline ends. The DNA of the CDR3 is TGTGCCAGTAGCCCCGACAGGTTGAGTGGCTACACCTTC. This gives the protein CASSPDRLSGYTF.

The CDR3 sequence: CASSSSAQRGDTQYF. The CDR3, as DNA: TGTGCCAGCTCCTCTAGCGCCCAGCGGGGAGATACGCAGTATTTT. The gene calls are TRBV9 and TRBJ2-3, with TRBD2 identical over 7 bases. V lost 7 bases and J lost 5; bases outside the gene matches: 13. CDR1 and CDR2 from the germline V gene are SGDLS and YYNGEE. The CDR3 has 15 residues.

The V gene is TRBV11-3, the J gene TRBJ2-1; TRBD2 matches 8 bases. The J segment lost 0 bases and the V segment lost 4 bases, leaving 2 bases of the junction unmatched. CDR3 length: 15 amino acids. The germline gives CDR1 SGHNT, CDR2 YENEEA. CDR3 in amino acids: CASSSGTSSYNEQFF. The CDR3 DNA follows: TGTGCCAGCAGCTCTGGGACTAGCTCCTACAATGAGCAGTTCTTC.